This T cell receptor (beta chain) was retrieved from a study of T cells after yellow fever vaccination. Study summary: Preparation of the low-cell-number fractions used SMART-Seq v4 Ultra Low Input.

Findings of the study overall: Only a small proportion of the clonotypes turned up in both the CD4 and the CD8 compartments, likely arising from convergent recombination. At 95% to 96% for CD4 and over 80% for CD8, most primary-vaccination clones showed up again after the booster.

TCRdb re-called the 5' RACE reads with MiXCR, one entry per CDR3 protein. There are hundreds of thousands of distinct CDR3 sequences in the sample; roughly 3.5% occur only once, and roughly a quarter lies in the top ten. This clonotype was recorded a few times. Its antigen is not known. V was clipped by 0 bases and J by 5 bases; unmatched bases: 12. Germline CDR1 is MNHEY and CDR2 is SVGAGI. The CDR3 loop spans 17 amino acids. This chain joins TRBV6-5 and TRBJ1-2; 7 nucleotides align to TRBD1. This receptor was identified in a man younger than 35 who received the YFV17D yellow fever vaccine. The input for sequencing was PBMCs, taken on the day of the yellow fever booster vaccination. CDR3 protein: CASSYSVTGTAPYGYTF. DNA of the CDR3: TGTGCCAGCAGTTACTCCGTAACCGGGACAGCCCCTTATGGCTACACCTTC.